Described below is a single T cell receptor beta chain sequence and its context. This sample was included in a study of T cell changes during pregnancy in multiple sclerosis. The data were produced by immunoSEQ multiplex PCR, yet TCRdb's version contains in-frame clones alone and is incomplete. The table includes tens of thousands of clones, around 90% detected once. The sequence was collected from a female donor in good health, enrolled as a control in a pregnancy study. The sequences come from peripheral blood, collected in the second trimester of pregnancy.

This CDR3 is CATSSEAGYQADTQYF. The DNA of the CDR3 is TGTGCCACCAGCAGCGAAGCAGGGTATCAAGCAGATACGCAGTATTTT. The V gene is TRBV15, the J gene TRBJ2-3; tentative D call: TRBD1 (5 bases). The V and J ends lost 3 bases and 4 bases respectively, with 17 bases between them. Per the germline V gene, CDR1 is LNHNV and CDR2 is YYDKDF (reference sequence). The CDR3 totals 16 residues. Filled out from reference TRBV15 and TRBJ2-3, the complete variable domain reads DAMVIQNPRYQVTQFGKPVTLSCSQTLNHNVMYWYQQKSSQAPKLLFHYYDKDFNNEADTPDNFQSRRPNTSFCFLDIRSPGLGDTAMYLCATSSEAGYQADTQYFGPGTRLTVL.